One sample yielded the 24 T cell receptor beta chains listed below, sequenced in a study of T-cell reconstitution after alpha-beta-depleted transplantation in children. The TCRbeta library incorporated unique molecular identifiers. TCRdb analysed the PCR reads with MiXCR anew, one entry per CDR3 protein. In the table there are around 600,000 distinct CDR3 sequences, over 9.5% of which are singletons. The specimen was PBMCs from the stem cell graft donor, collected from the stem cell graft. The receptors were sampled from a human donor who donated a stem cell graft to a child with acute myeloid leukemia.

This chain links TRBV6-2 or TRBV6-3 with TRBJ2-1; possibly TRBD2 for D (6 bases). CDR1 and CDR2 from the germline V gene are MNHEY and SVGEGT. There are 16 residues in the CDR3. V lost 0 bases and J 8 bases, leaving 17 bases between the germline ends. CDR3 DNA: TGTGCCAGCAGTTACTCTTTAGCGGACCGTTCCCATGAGCAGTTCTTC. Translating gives CASSYSLADRSHEQFF.

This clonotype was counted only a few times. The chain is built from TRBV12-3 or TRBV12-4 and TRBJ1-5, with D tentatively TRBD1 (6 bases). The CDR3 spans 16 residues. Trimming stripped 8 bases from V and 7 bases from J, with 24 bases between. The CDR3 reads CASGSPSGQSLQPQHF. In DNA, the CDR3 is TGTGCCAGCGGATCCCCATCCGGACAGTCCTTACAGCCCCAGCATTTT.

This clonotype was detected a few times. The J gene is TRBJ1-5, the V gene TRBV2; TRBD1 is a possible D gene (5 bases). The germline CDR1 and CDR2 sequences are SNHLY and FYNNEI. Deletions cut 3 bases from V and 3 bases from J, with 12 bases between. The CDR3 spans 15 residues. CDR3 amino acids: CASSDGMGTNQPQHF. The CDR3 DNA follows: TGTGCCAGCAGTGACGGAATGGGGACCAATCAGCCCCAGCATTTT.

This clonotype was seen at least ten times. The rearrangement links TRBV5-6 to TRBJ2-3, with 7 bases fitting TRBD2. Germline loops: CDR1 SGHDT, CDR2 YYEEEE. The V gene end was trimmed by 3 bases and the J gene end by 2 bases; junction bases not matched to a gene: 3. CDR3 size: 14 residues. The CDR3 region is CASSSTSPTDTQYF. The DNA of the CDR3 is TGTGCCAGCAGCTCGACTAGCCCCACAGATACGCAGTATTTT.

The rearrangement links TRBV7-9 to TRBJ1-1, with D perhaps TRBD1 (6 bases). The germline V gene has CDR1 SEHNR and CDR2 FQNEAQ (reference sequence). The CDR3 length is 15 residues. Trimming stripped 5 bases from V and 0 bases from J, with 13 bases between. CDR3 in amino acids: CASSTRGELNTEAFF. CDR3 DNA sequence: TGTGCCAGCAGCACGAGGGGGGAATTGAACACTGAAGCTTTCTTT.

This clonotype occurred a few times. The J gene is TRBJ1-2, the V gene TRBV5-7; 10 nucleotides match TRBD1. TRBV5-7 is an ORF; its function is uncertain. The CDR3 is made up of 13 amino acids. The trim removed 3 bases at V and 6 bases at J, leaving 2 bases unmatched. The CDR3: CASSWTGGDGYTF. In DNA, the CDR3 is TGTGCCAGCAGCTGGACAGGGGGGGATGGCTACACCTTC.

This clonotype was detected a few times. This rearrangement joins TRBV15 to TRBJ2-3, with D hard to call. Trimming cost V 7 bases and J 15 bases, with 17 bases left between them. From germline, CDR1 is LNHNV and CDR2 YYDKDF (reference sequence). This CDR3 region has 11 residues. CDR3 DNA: TGTGCCACCATAAAGGGCCACAAGTTATATTTT. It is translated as CATIKGHKLYF.

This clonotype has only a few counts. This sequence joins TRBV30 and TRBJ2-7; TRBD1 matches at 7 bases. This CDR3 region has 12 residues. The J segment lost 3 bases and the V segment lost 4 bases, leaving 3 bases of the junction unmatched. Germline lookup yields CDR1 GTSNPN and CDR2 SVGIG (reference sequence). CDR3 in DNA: TGTGCCTGGACAGGGGGTTTCTACGAGCAGTACTTC. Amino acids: CAWTGGFYEQYF. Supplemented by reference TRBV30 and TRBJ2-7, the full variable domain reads SQTIHQWPATLVQPVGSPLSLECTVEGTSNPNLYWYRQAAGRGLQLLFYSVGIGQISSEVPQNLSASRPQDRQFILSSKKLLLSDSGFYLCAWTGGFYEQYFGPGTRLTVT.

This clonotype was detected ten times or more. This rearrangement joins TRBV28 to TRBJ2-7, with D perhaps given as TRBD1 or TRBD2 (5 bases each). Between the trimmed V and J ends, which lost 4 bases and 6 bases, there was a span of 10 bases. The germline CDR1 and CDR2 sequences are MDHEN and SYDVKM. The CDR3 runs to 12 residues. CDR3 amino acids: CASSWGKVEQYF. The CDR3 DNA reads TGTGCCAGCAGTTGGGGGAAGGTCGAGCAGTACTTC. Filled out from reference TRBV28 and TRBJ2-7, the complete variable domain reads DVKVTQSSRYLVKRTGEKVFLECVQDMDHENMFWYRQDPGLGLRLIYFSYDVKMKEKGDIPEGYSVSREKKERFSLILESASTNQTSMYLCASSWGKVEQYFGPGTRLTVT.

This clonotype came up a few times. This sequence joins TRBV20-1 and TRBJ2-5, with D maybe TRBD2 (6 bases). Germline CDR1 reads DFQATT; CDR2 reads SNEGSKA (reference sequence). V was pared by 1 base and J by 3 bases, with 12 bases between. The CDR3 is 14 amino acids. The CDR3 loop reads CSARGGGREETQYF. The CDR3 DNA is TGCAGTGCTAGAGGGGGAGGCAGGGAAGAGACCCAGTACTTC.

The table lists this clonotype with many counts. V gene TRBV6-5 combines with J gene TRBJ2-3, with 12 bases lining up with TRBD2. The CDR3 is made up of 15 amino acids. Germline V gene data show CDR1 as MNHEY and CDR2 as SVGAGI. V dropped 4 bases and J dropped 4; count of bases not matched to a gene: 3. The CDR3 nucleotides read TGTGCCAGCAGTTCGGGACTAGCGGGTCCAGATACGCAGTATTTT. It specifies CASSSGLAGPDTQYF.

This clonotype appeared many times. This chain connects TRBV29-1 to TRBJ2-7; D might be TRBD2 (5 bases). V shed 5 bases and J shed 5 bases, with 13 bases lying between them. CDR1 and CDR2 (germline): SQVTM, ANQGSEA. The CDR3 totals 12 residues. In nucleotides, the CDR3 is TGCAGCGTTAACGAGGGCCCCAACGAGCAGTACTTC. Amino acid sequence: CSVNEGPNEQYF.

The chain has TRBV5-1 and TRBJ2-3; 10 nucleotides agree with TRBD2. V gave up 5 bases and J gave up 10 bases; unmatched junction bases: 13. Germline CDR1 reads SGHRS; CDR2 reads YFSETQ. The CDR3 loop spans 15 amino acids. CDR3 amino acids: CASRAGLAFPAAQYF. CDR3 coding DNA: TGCGCCAGCAGGGCGGGACTAGCGTTTCCCGCTGCGCAGTATTTT.

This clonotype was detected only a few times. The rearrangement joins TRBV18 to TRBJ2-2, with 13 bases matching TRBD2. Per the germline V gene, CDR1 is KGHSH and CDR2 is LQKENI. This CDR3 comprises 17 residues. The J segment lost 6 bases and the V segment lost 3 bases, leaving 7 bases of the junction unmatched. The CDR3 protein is CASSPLGLAGFAGELFF. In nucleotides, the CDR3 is TGTGCCAGCTCACCCTTGGGACTAGCGGGATTCGCCGGGGAGCTGTTTTTT.

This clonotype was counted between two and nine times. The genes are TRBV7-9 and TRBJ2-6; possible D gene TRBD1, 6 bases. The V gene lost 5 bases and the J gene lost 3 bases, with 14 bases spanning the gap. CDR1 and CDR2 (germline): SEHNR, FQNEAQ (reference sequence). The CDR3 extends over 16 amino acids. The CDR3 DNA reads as TGTGCCAGCAGCCCTACAGGGTCGGGTGGGGCCAACGTCCTGACTTTC. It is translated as CASSPTGSGGANVLTF.

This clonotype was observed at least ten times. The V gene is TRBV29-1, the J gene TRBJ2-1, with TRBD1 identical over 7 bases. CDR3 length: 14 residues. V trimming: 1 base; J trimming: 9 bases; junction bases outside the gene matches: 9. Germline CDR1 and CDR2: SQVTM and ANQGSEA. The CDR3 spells CSVEGDSYRSEQFF. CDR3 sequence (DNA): TGCAGCGTTGAAGGGGACAGTTATCGTAGTGAGCAGTTCTTC.

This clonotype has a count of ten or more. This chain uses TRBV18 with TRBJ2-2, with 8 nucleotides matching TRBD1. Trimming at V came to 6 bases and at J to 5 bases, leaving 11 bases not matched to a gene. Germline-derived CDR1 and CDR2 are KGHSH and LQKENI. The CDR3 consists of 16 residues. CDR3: CASSSAQGAWTGELFF. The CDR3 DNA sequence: TGTGCCAGCTCTTCAGCCCAGGGGGCCTGGACCGGGGAGCTGTTTTTT.

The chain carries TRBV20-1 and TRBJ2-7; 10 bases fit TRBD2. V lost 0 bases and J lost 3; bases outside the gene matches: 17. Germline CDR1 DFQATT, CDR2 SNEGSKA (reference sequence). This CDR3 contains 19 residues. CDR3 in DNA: TGCAGTGCTAGAGATCTCGGACTAGCGGAGCCCGGGGGAGGCTACGAGCAGTACTTC. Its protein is CSARDLGLAEPGGGYEQYF.

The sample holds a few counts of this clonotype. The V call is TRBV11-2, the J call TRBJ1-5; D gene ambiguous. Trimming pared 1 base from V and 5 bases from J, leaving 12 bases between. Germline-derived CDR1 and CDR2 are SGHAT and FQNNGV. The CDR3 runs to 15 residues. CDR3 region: CASSLGGGVDQPQHF. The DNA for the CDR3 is TGTGCCAGCAGCTTAGGAGGCGGGGTGGATCAGCCCCAGCATTTT.

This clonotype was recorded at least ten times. CDR3 nucleotides: TGCGCCAGCAGCCAAGAACTAGCGGGGACCTACAATGAGCAGTTCTTC. Amino acids: CASSQELAGTYNEQFF. The rearrangement uses TRBV4-3 and TRBJ2-1; 10 nucleotides agree with TRBD2. With 0 bases clipped from V and 2 bases from J, the junction kept 1 base outside the gene matches. From germline, CDR1 is LGHNA and CDR2 YSLEER. The CDR3 length is 16 residues.

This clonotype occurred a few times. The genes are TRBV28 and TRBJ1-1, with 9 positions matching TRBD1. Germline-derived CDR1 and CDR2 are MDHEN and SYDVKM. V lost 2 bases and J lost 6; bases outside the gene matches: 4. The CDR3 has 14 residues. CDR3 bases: TGTGCCAGCAGTTTAACAGGGGGCAAGGCTGAAGCTTTCTTT. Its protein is CASSLTGGKAEAFF.

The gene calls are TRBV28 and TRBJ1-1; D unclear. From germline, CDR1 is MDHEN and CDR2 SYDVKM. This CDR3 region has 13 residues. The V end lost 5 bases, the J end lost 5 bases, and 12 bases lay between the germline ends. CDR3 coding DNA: TGTGCCAGCAGTCTACCCCACTCGACTGAAGCTTTCTTT. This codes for CASSLPHSTEAFF.

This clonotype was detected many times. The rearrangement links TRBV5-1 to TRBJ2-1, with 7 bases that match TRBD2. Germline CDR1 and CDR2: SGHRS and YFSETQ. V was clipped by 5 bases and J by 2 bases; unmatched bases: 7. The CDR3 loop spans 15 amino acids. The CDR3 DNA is TGCGCCAGCAGTACCTGGGGGAGGGCCTACAATGAGCAGTTCTTC. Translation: CASSTWGRAYNEQFF.

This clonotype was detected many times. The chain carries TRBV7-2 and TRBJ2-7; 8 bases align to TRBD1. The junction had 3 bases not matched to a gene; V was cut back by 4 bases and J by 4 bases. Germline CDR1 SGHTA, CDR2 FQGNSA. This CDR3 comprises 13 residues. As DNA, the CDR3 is TGTGCCAGCAGCTCCCAGGGGGCGTACGAGCAGTACTTC. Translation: CASSSQGAYEQYF.